These 29 T cell receptor beta chains were sequenced from one sample in a study of blood T cell repertoires in COVID-19. Repertoires were generated with immunoSEQ multiplex PCR, while TCRdb's copy carries only in-frame clones and drops some. This sample has approximately 75,000 clones, with approximately 92% found just once. The sequenced sample was peripheral blood. All receptors come from a human donor in a cohort sampled during active COVID-19.

The V gene is TRBV27, the J gene TRBJ2-3; 8 bases agree with TRBD2. There are 17 residues in the CDR3. Germline-derived CDR1 and CDR2 are MNHEY and SMNVEV (reference sequence). V gave up 1 base and J gave up 2 bases; unmatched junction bases: 8. The CDR3 is CASSLYGGGHFTDTQYF. CDR3 sequence (DNA): TGTGCCAGCAGTTTATACGGCGGGGGGCACTTCACAGATACGCAGTATTTT.

The chain employs TRBV3-1 (or the pseudogene TRBV3-2) and TRBJ1-1, with D perhaps TRBD1 (6 bases). Germline V CDR1 and CDR2: LGHDT, YNNKEL (reference sequence). The V end was cut by 8 bases, the J end by 2 bases, with 6 bases between. The CDR3 runs 11 residues. This chain's CDR3 is CASGTNTEAFF. Here the CDR3 DNA reads TGTGCCAGCGGGACAAACACTGAAGCTTTCTTT.

The chain joins TRBV20-1 to TRBJ2-7; a weak D match, TRBD1 (5 bases). The CDR3 contains 13 residues. Trimming removed 3 bases from V and 6 bases from J, with 15 bases in between. The V gene's germline CDR1 is DFQATT and CDR2 SNEGSKA (reference sequence). DNA of the CDR3: TGCAGTGCTAGTTACTGGGGCAGCTTCGAGCAGTACTTC. Its translation is CSASYWGSFEQYF.

The chain carries TRBV6-6 and TRBJ2-7, with D perhaps matching TRBD2 (6 bases). The CDR3 sequence is 14 residues long. V was shortened by 5 bases and J by 3 bases, with 14 bases between the two germline ends. Germline V gene sequence: CDR1 MNHNY, CDR2 SVGAGI (reference sequence). This chain's CDR3 is CASSPKGTVYEQYF. The CDR3 region has the DNA TGTGCCAGCAGTCCTAAGGGGACTGTCTACGAGCAGTACTTC.

The rearrangement joins TRBV3-1 (or the pseudogene TRBV3-2) to TRBJ1-5; D is unresolved. Germline CDR1 reads LGHDT; CDR2 reads YNNKEL (reference sequence). Trimming left V 3 bases short and J 5 bases short, with 11 bases between. The CDR3 runs to 14 residues. DNA for the CDR3: TGTGCCAGCAGCCAGGTCCCGGGTGATCAGCCCCAGCATTTT. This codes for CASSQVPGDQPQHF.

The chain has TRBV27 and TRBJ2-3, with TRBD2 identical over 7 bases. The CDR3 runs to 15 residues. The trim removed 6 bases at V and 4 bases at J, leaving 10 bases unmatched. Germline lookup yields CDR1 MNHEY and CDR2 SMNVEV (reference sequence). CDR3 nucleotide sequence: TGTGCCAGCAGCCACCCAGGGAGGGGCGCAGATACGCAGTATTTT. Encoded protein: CASSHPGRGADTQYF.

The chain couples TRBV18 to TRBJ1-2; no clear D. Germline V gene lookup returns CDR1 KGHSH and CDR2 LQKENI. The CDR3 loop spans 13 amino acids. The V and J ends lost 3 bases and 4 bases respectively, with 9 bases between them. The CDR3 region has the DNA TGTGCCAGCTCACCTGGCGGGTCCTATGGCTACACCTTC. This gives the protein CASSPGGSYGYTF.

The gene calls are TRBV11-2 and TRBJ2-4; D perhaps matches TRBD1 (6 bases). Germline CDR1 SGHAT, CDR2 FQNNGV. There are 14 residues in the CDR3. Trimming pared 6 bases from V and 8 bases from J, leaving 17 bases between. The CDR3 loop is CASRSGVGVDIQYF. DNA of the CDR3: TGTGCCAGCAGGTCAGGGGTAGGGGTGGACATTCAGTACTTC.

The chain couples TRBV5-6 to TRBJ2-3, with 10 nucleotides matching TRBD1. Per the germline V gene, CDR1 is SGHDT and CDR2 is YYEEEE. Losses at the gene ends were 4 bases for V and 4 bases for J; bases not matched to a gene: 6. The CDR3 consists of 15 residues. Here the CDR3 reads CASSTGTGVSDTQYF. The CDR3 DNA follows: TGTGCCAGCAGCACCGGGACAGGGGTTTCAGATACGCAGTATTTT.

This chain links TRBV6-6 with TRBJ1-6; TRBD1 matches at 10 bases. V shed 5 bases, J shed 10 bases, and the junction held 11 bases outside the gene matches. This CDR3 contains 16 residues. Germline V gene lookup returns CDR1 MNHNY and CDR2 SVGAGI (reference sequence). The CDR3 is CASSPGGQGVGSPLHF. CDR3 nucleotides: TGTGCCAGCAGTCCCGGAGGACAGGGGGTTGGATCACCCCTCCACTTT.

The chain is built from TRBV7-2 and TRBJ2-1; 8 bases fit TRBD1. After removal of 0 bases from V and 7 bases from J, the junction contained 5 bases not matched to a gene. This CDR3 spans 15 amino acids. CDR1 is SGHTA, CDR2 FQGNSA, per germline. CDR3 protein: CASSLALQGVNEQFF. The CDR3 DNA sequence: TGTGCCAGCAGCTTAGCGCTACAGGGGGTTAATGAGCAGTTCTTC.

Only one count was recorded for this clone. The J gene is TRBJ2-6, the V gene TRBV2, with D possibly matching TRBD1 (5 bases). The CDR3 is 16 residues long. Per the germline V gene, CDR1 is SNHLY and CDR2 is FYNNEI. V shed 1 base and J shed 1 base, with 8 bases lying between them. Here the CDR3 reads CASSEDRQSGANVLTF. The CDR3 nucleotides are TGTGCCAGCAGTGAAGACAGGCAATCTGGGGCCAACGTCCTGACTTTC.

The chain combines TRBV7-9 with TRBJ2-3; 9 bases fit TRBD1. The CDR3 is 16 amino acids. Germline trimming cut 4 bases from V and 3 bases from J; bases unmatched to any gene: 8. Germline V gives CDR1 SEHNR, CDR2 FQNEAQ (reference sequence). CDR3 protein: CASSSRDRESTDTQYF. In DNA, the CDR3 is TGTGCCAGCAGCTCGCGGGACAGGGAGTCTACAGATACGCAGTATTTT.

The chain has TRBV18 and TRBJ1-1, with D perhaps TRBD1 (6 bases). Trimming shortened V by 4 bases and J by 2 bases, and 14 bases separated the two germline ends. The CDR3 spans 15 residues. Germline CDR1 KGHSH, CDR2 LQKENI. In DNA, the CDR3 is TGTGCCAGCTCACTAAAGGCGGGGGCAAACACTGAAGCTTTCTTT. Amino acid sequence: CASSLKAGANTEAFF. The whole variable domain, filled in from reference TRBV18 and TRBJ1-1, reads NAGVMQNPRHLVRRRGQEARLRCSPMKGHSHVYWYRQLPEEGLKFMVYLQKENIIDESGMPKERFSAEFPKEGPSILRIQQVVRGDSAAYFCASSLKAGANTEAFFGQGTRLTVV.

This clone has a single count. The chain has TRBV7-9 and TRBJ1-2, with D perhaps matching TRBD1 (5 bases). The V and J ends lost 7 bases and 1 base respectively, with 10 bases between them. From germline, CDR1 is SEHNR and CDR2 FQNEAQ (reference sequence). The CDR3 extends over 13 amino acids. The CDR3 protein is CASTPGLNYGYTF. The CDR3, as DNA: TGTGCCAGCACCCCGGGACTTAACTATGGCTACACCTTC.

A single count supports this clone. CDR3 residues: CASSSGQGLGSPLHF. The CDR3 DNA follows: TGTGCCAGCAGCTCCGGACAGGGGCTTGGGTCACCCCTCCACTTT. The V and J genes are TRBV5-5 and TRBJ1-6; TRBD1 aligns across 9 bases. Trimming removed 3 bases from V and 10 bases from J; junction bases left unmatched: 8. Germline CDR1 reads SGHKS; CDR2 reads YYEKEE (reference sequence). There are 15 residues in the CDR3.

In this sample, this clone turned up once. The chain carries TRBV3-1 (or the pseudogene TRBV3-2) and TRBJ1-3; D unresolved. Trimming left V 4 bases short and J 0 bases short, with 10 bases between. The CDR3 length is 15 residues. The V gene's germline CDR1 is LGHDT and CDR2 YNNKEL (reference sequence). This chain's CDR3 is CASSPWEVSGNTIYF. The DNA of the CDR3 is TGTGCCAGCAGCCCTTGGGAGGTCTCTGGAAACACCATATATTTT.

This rearrangement joins TRBV18 to TRBJ1-1; D might be TRBD1 (5 bases). This CDR3 is 15 amino acids long. Germline V CDR1 and CDR2: KGHSH, LQKENI. The V end was cut by 3 bases, the J end by 0 bases, with 11 bases between. This chain's CDR3 is CASSPQGILNTEAFF. DNA of the CDR3: TGTGCCAGCTCACCTCAGGGTATCCTGAACACTGAAGCTTTCTTT.

The chain employs TRBV7-2 and TRBJ1-2; a possible D gene is TRBD1 (6 bases). The germline CDR1 and CDR2 sequences are SGHTA and FQGNSA. V was trimmed by 5 bases and J by 8 bases, leaving 15 bases between them. The CDR3 consists of 13 residues. CDR3 in amino acids: CASSQTGTFGYTF. CDR3 nucleotides: TGTGCCAGCAGCCAGACCGGGACATTCGGCTACACCTTC.

A single count supports this clone. V usage is TRBV10-2 and J usage is TRBJ2-3; unclear D gene. The CDR3 is 14 residues long. V shed 1 base and J shed 2 bases, with 7 bases lying between them. The germline CDR1 and CDR2 sequences are WSHSY and SAAADI. CDR3 in DNA: TGCGCCAGCAGTGAGTTAACTTCCACAGATACGCAGTATTTT. Its protein is CASSELTSTDTQYF.

This clone was seen a single time. In DNA, the CDR3 is TGTGCCAGCAGCCCATTAGCGGGTGGTGGTGTAGATACGCAGTATTTT. As protein: CASSPLAGGGVDTQYF. V and J are TRBV5-5 and TRBJ2-3; 7 bases are a match to TRBD2. This CDR3 region has 16 residues. The junction had 13 bases not matched to a gene; V was cut back by 4 bases and J by 5 bases. The germline gives CDR1 SGHKS, CDR2 YYEKEE (reference sequence). Variable domain in full (rest from reference TRBV5-5 and TRBJ2-3): DAGVTQSPTHLIKTRGQQVTLRCSPISGHKSVSWYQQVLGQGPQFIFQYYEKEERGRGNFPDRFSARQFPNYSSELNVNALLLGDSALYLCASSPLAGGGVDTQYFGPGTRLTVL.

CDR3 coding DNA: TGTGCCAGCAGTTTATCGTGGGCAGGGGCGATGGGAAACATTCAGTACTTC. Amino acids: CASSLSWAGAMGNIQYF. The V gene is TRBV27, the J gene TRBJ2-4, with D perhaps matching TRBD1 (6 bases). Trimming took off 0 bases at V and 6 bases at J, with 18 bases between the two ends. Looked up from germline, CDR1 is MNHEY and CDR2 is SMNVEV (reference sequence). The CDR3 has 17 residues.

The genes are TRBV27 and TRBJ2-7, with D possibly matching TRBD1 (5 bases). The CDR3 consists of 12 residues. Germline values: CDR1 MNHEY, CDR2 SMNVEV (reference sequence). Trimming left V 4 bases short and J 7 bases short, with 11 bases between. CDR3 in DNA: TGTGCCAGCAGTTCCCAGGGAAGGGAGCAGTACTTC. Its translation: CASSSQGREQYF.

This clone appeared a single time. This chain joins TRBV7-9 and TRBJ2-3; D is ambiguous. V lost 3 bases and J 1 base, leaving 2 bases between the germline ends. Per the germline V gene, CDR1 is SEHNR and CDR2 is FQNEAQ (reference sequence). This CDR3 is 12 amino acids long. This CDR3 reads CASSFGTDTQYF. The DNA for the CDR3 is TGTGCCAGCAGCTTCGGCACAGATACGCAGTATTTT.

This chain connects TRBV7-2 to TRBJ1-5; weak D call: TRBD1 (6 bases). Germline CDR1 SGHTA, CDR2 FQGNSA. V was cut by 7 bases and J by 2 bases, with 9 bases left in between. The CDR3 totals 13 residues. The DNA of the CDR3 is TGTGCCAGCACCAGACAGGGCAATCAGCCCCAGCATTTT. Residues: CASTRQGNQPQHF. Supplemented by reference TRBV7-2 and TRBJ1-5, the full variable domain reads GAGVSQSPSNKVTEKGKDVELRCDPISGHTALYWYRQSLGQGLEFLIYFQGNSAPDKSGLPSDRFSAERTGGSVSTLTIQRTQQEDSAVYLCASTRQGNQPQHFGDGTRLSIL.

J is TRBJ2-7 and V is TRBV5-6, with 8 positions matching TRBD2. Germline CDR1 is SGHDT and CDR2 is YYEEEE. The CDR3 loop spans 15 amino acids. Trimming cost V 0 bases and J 7 bases; bases outside gene matches: 9. The CDR3 coding sequence is TGTGCCAGCAGCTTGGCGGGACTAGTAGTGGTAGAGCAGTACTTC. This codes for CASSLAGLVVVEQYF. The full variable domain, in which reference TRBV5-6 and TRBJ2-7 provide the parts outside the CDR3, is DAGVTQSPTHLIKTRGQQVTLRCSPKSGHDTVSWYQQALGQGPQFIFQYYEEEERQRGNFPDRFSGHQFPNYSSELNVNALLLGDSALYLCASSLAGLVVVEQYFGPGTRLTVT.

The chain employs TRBV6-5 and TRBJ2-5, with D hard to call. V was pared by 5 bases and J by 5 bases, with 15 bases between. This CDR3 spans 14 amino acids. Germline V gene data show CDR1 as MNHEY and CDR2 as SVGAGI. The CDR3 loop reads CASSPELSKETQYF. CDR3 in DNA: TGTGCCAGCAGTCCCGAACTTAGTAAGGAGACCCAGTACTTC.

This chain uses TRBV7-2 with TRBJ2-5, with TRBD2 identical over 11 bases. The CDR3 loop spans 18 amino acids. Germline assignment: CDR1 SGHTA and CDR2 FQGNSA. The ends lost 5 bases at V and 3 bases at J; junction bases unmatched: 14. CDR3: CASSLRLAGLKVEETQYF. For the CDR3, the DNA is TGTGCCAGCAGCCTCCGACTAGCGGGGTTAAAGGTCGAAGAGACCCAGTACTTC.

The rearrangement links TRBV14 to TRBJ2-5; no definite D call. Trimming stripped 1 base from V and 2 bases from J, with 8 bases between. The CDR3 consists of 14 residues. The germline V gene has CDR1 SGHDN and CDR2 FVKESK. For the CDR3, the DNA is TGTGCCAGCAGCCAAGTGCAGGTTCAAGAGACCCAGTACTTC. It translates to CASSQVQVQETQYF. Full variable domain (outside the CDR3, taken from reference TRBV14 and TRBJ2-5): EAGVTQFPSHSVIEKGQTVTLRCDPISGHDNLYWYRRVMGKEIKFLLHFVKESKQDESGMPNNRFLAERTGGTYSTLKVQPAELEDSGVYFCASSQVQVQETQYFGPGTRLLVL.